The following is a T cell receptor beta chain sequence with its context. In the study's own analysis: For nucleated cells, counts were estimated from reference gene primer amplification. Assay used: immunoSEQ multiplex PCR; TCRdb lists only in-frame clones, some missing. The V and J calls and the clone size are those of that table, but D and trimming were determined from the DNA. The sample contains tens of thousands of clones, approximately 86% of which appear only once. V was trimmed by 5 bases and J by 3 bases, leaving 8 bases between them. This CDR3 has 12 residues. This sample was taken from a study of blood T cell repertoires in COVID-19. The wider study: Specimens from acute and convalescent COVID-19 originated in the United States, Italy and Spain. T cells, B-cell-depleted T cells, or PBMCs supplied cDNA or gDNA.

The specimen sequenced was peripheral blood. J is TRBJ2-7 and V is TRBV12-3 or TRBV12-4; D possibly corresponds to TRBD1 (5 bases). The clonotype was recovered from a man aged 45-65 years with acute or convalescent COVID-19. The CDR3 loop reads CASSPQGYEQYF. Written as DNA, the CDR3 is TGTGCCAGCAGTCCCCAGGGCTACGAGCAGTACTTC.